The 16 T cell receptor beta chains reported below all come from one sample, sequenced in a study of T cell changes during pregnancy in multiple sclerosis. The assay was immunoSEQ multiplex PCR, and TCRdb's table has in-frame clones only and misses some. This table has tens of thousands of clones, around 94% appearing once. The sequencing used CD8+ T cells from peripheral blood mononuclear cells, collected before pregnancy. The receptor source for this set is a female donor with multiple sclerosis, enrolled in a pregnancy study.

The chain uses TRBV27 and TRBJ1-1; no definite D call. Trimming stripped 7 bases from V and 4 bases from J, with 7 bases between. The CDR3 extends over 11 amino acids. Germline V gene data show CDR1 as MNHEY and CDR2 as SMNVEV (reference sequence). The CDR3 sequence: CASIPPTEAFF. CDR3 coding DNA: TGTGCCAGCATCCCTCCCACTGAAGCTTTCTTT.

The chain has TRBV5-6 and TRBJ2-3, with 9 bases that match TRBD2. J was trimmed by 6 bases and V by 6 bases; bases with no gene match: 8. The CDR3 is 14 amino acids. Germline V gives CDR1 SGHDT, CDR2 YYEEEE. The CDR3 DNA reads TGTGCCAGCACCCTGCGGGGGGGGAGGGATACGCAGTATTTT. Its translation: CASTLRGGRDTQYF.

The chain carries TRBV29-1 and TRBJ1-2; the match to TRBD1 covers 8 bases. The CDR3 length is 15 residues. Trimming cost V 3 bases and J 4 bases; bases outside gene matches: 10. Germline V gene data show CDR1 as SQVTM and CDR2 as ANQGSEA. CDR3 nucleotide sequence: TGCAGCGTTGACCGCCGGGACAGGATCGGCTATGGCTACACCTTC. It yields the protein CSVDRRDRIGYGYTF.

The gene calls are TRBV9 and TRBJ2-3, with TRBD1 matching 7 bases. This CDR3 has 14 amino acids. The V gene's germline CDR1 is SGDLS and CDR2 YYNGEE. With 7 bases clipped from V and 2 bases from J, the junction kept 7 bases outside the gene matches. The CDR3 DNA reads as TGTGCCAGCTCCCCAGGGGGTCTCACAGATACGCAGTATTTT. Translating gives CASSPGGLTDTQYF.

This clone was observed a few times. The V and J genes are TRBV10-3 and TRBJ1-1, with D perhaps matching TRBD1 (5 bases). CDR1 is ENHRY and CDR2 is SYGVKD in the germline V gene. The CDR3 contains 14 residues. Trimming cost V 4 bases and J 8 bases, with 17 bases left between them. This chain's CDR3 is CAISGGRVDPEAFF. The CDR3 coding sequence is TGTGCCATCAGTGGTGGCAGGGTAGATCCCGAAGCTTTCTTT.

This clone came up a few times. The chain combines TRBV2 with TRBJ2-1; D remains ambiguous. V was shortened by 8 bases and J by 4 bases, with 6 bases between the two germline ends. Germline V gene data show CDR1 as SNHLY and CDR2 as FYNNEI. The CDR3 runs to 11 residues. CDR3 loop: CASPTYNEQFF. For the CDR3, the DNA is TGTGCCAGCCCCACTTACAATGAGCAGTTCTTC.

V usage is TRBV29-1 and J usage is TRBJ2-4, with a weak D call TRBD1 (6 bases). The V and J ends lost 1 base and 0 bases respectively, with 10 bases between them. This CDR3 is 15 amino acids long. Germline values: CDR1 SQVTM, CDR2 ANQGSEA. The CDR3 coding sequence is TGCAGCGTTGAAGGACAGGAGCTAGCCAAAAACATTCAGTACTTC. Translating it yields CSVEGQELAKNIQYF.

V and J are TRBV11-2 and TRBJ2-7; 8 nucleotides line up with TRBD2. The junction had 10 bases not matched to a gene; V was cut back by 0 bases and J by 6 bases. CDR1 SGHAT and CDR2 FQNNGV come from the germline V gene. The CDR3 sequence is 16 residues long. The CDR3 sequence is CASSLDIAGKRGEQYF. As DNA, the CDR3 is TGTGCCAGCAGCTTAGATATAGCGGGAAAGCGAGGCGAGCAGTACTTC.

This chain uses TRBV29-1 with TRBJ1-1, with TRBD1 identical over 7 bases. Trimming at V came to 2 bases and at J to 8 bases, leaving 2 bases not matched to a gene. The CDR3 sequence is 11 residues long. CDR1 and CDR2 (germline): SQVTM, ANQGSEA. CDR3 DNA: TGCAGCGTTGAATTGGACAGGGAAGCTTTCTTT. Its translation: CSVELDREAFF.

The rearrangement joins TRBV28 to TRBJ1-5; D is undetermined. The CDR3 has 11 amino acids. Germline V gene data show CDR1 as MDHEN and CDR2 as SYDVKM. V lost 6 bases, J lost 5 bases, and 5 bases lay in between. For the CDR3, the DNA is TGTGCCAGCAGCCAGTATCAGCCCCAGCATTTT. As protein: CASSQYQPQHF.

This chain connects TRBV7-9 to TRBJ1-2; a weak D match, TRBD1 (6 bases). Germline lookup yields CDR1 SEHNR and CDR2 FQNEAQ (reference sequence). The CDR3 runs to 15 residues. Trimming removed 5 bases at V and 4 bases at J, with 17 bases between. The CDR3 protein is CASSRIGRGAYGYTF. The CDR3 DNA reads TGTGCCAGCAGCCGGATCGGGCGGGGGGCCTATGGCTACACCTTC.

V usage is TRBV2 and J usage is TRBJ2-1, with no clear D. The V end lost 4 bases, the J end lost 4 bases, and 8 bases lay between the germline ends. Germline V gene data show CDR1 as SNHLY and CDR2 as FYNNEI. The CDR3 sequence is 13 residues long. CDR3 amino acids: CASSGSNYNEQFF. The CDR3 DNA follows: TGTGCCAGCAGTGGATCTAATTACAATGAGCAGTTCTTC.

The rearrangement uses TRBV5-6 and TRBJ2-7; tentatively, D is TRBD1 (6 bases). CDR3 length equals 17 residues. The germline gives CDR1 SGHDT, CDR2 YYEEEE. The ends were cut back, 4 bases at V and 2 bases at J, with 22 bases in the middle. CDR3 DNA sequence: TGTGCCAGCAGCGTATCCGGGACACTAGAAGGGGCCTACGAGCAGTACTTC. As protein: CASSVSGTLEGAYEQYF.

This chain connects TRBV4-2 to TRBJ2-3; tentatively, D is TRBD1 (6 bases). V was cut by 2 bases and J by 2 bases, with 17 bases left in between. CDR1 and CDR2 (germline): LGHNA, YNFKEQ. The CDR3 runs to 17 residues. DNA for the CDR3: TGTGCCAGCAGCCAAAGAAAGGGCCCAGGGGTCACAGATACGCAGTATTTT. This gives the protein CASSQRKGPGVTDTQYF.

This rearrangement joins TRBV4-3 to TRBJ2-7; a weak D match, TRBD2 (7 bases). CDR1 is LGHNA and CDR2 is YSLEER in the germline V gene. The CDR3 is made up of 15 amino acids. V was trimmed by 2 bases and J by 3 bases, leaving 14 bases between them. CDR3 in DNA: TGCGCCAGCAGCCAATCGGGGAGGGGGGTCTACGAGCAGTACTTC. Translation gives CASSQSGRGVYEQYF.

The chain employs TRBV7-8 and TRBJ1-4; 7 nucleotides match TRBD1. Germline loops: CDR1 SGHVS, CDR2 FQNEAQ. The CDR3 is made up of 16 amino acids. After removal of 1 base from V and 4 bases from J, the junction contained 6 bases not matched to a gene. The CDR3 is CASSLGGTAVNEKLFF. The CDR3 DNA follows: TGTGCCAGCAGCTTAGGTGGGACAGCAGTTAATGAAAAACTGTTTTTT.